The rows below give T cell receptor beta chains drawn from one sample of a study of regulatory T cells in long-lasting Graves disease. TCRdb ran MiXCR on the multiplex PCR reads and lists one entry per CDR3 protein. Altogether around 470,000 distinct CDR3 sequences are present, 14% being singletons, with the ten largest covering around a sixth. These data also featured in a second study, about T cells in Graves' hyperthyroidism and ophthalmopathy.

The sequenced sample was peripheral blood mononuclear cells (PBMCs), obtained at new diagnosis, from a patient treated with antithyroid drugs. The origin of the receptors is a woman between 50 and 59 years old with Graves disease. Each CDR3 is given with its conserved first and last residue. The D gene is left open where the match is weak. Only part of the rows carry a size: once, few, many, or a class if the clone is expanded.

clone_size | j_call | cdr3_length | v_call | d_call | cdr3_nt | cdr3_aa
many | TRBJ2-1 | 16 | TRBV28 | TRBD1 | TGTGCCAGCACCCTCTCCGGGACAGGGGCGAGGAATGAGCAGTTCTTC | CASTLSGTGARNEQFF
many | TRBJ2-7 | 12 | TRBV7-9 | . | TGTGCCAGCAGCTCCCGACAAGACGAGCAGTACTTC | CASSSRQDEQYF
few | TRBJ2-1 | 18 | TRBV7-9 | . | TGTGCCAGCAGCTTAATTTGGTATGACGGGACCGCCTACAATGAGCAGTTCTTC | CASSLIWYDGTAYNEQFF
few | TRBJ1-1 | 15 | TRBV6-2/TRBV6-3 | . | TGTGCCAGCAGTTACCCCCAGGGTCTTCGAACTGAAGCTTTCTTT | CASSYPQGLRTEAFF
. | TRBJ2-2 | 16 | TRBV7-3 | TRBD1 | TGTGCCAGCAGCTCATCGGGACAGTTGAACACCGGGGAGCTGTTTTTT | CASSSSGQLNTGELFF
few | TRBJ1-6 | 12 | TRBV27 | . | TGTGCCAGCAGTTTGAGGGGCTCACCCCTCCACTTT | CASSLRGSPLHF
many | TRBJ2-3 | 11 | TRBV5-6 | . | TGTGCCAGCAGCAGTATAGATACGCAGTATTTT | CASSSIDTQYF
few | TRBJ2-1 | 14 | TRBV6-2/TRBV6-3 | . | TGTGCCAGCAGTTACTCCAGGGCCTACGGTGAGCAGTTCTTC | CASSYSRAYGEQFF
many | TRBJ2-5 | 16 | TRBV18 | TRBD1 | TGTGCCAGCTCACCACCGGGGACAGGGGGAAAAGAGACCCAGTACTTC | CASSPPGTGGKETQYF
few | TRBJ2-6 | 16 | TRBV7-9 | TRBD1 | TGTGCCAGCAGGACGACAGGGGGCCATGGGGCCAACGTCCTGACTTTC | CASRTTGGHGANVLTF
many | TRBJ2-2 | 16 | TRBV5-1 | . | TGCGCCAGCAGCTTGGTGTTGGGGCTTAACACCGGGGAGCTGTTTTTT | CASSLVLGLNTGELFF
few | TRBJ2-7 | 14 | TRBV28 | TRBD2 | TGTGCCAGCACCACGGGACTAGCGATGTACGAGCAGTACTTC | CASTTGLAMYEQYF
few | TRBJ1-2 | 15 | TRBV9 | . | TGTGCCAGCAGCGTAGGGGTGTTTGCTAACTATGGCTACACCTTC | CASSVGVFANYGYTF
many | TRBJ2-3 | 17 | TRBV5-1 | TRBD2 | TGCGCCAGCAGCTTGGTGGTCCTAGCGGGAGGCACAGATACGCAGTATTTT | CASSLVVLAGGTDTQYF
. | TRBJ2-1 | 16 | TRBV11-2 | . | TGTGCCAGCAGCTCCCAAGGGGGGAGGACCTACAATGAGCAGTTCTTC | CASSSQGGRTYNEQFF
few | TRBJ2-4 | 18 | TRBV5-1 | TRBD1 | TGCGCCAGCAGCTCGGATCGAGGACAGGGGAGGACCAAAAACATTCAGTACTTC | CASSSDRGQGRTKNIQYF
few | TRBJ2-5 | 15 | TRBV6-2/TRBV6-3 | TRBD2 | TGTGCCAGCTTGTCGAGCGGGAGCCTGGGGGAGACCCAGTACTTC | CASLSSGSLGETQYF
many | TRBJ2-1 | 19 | TRBV24-1 | TRBD2 | TGTGCCACCAGTGATTTCTATAGCGGGAGTAGTTTCTCCTACAATGAGCAGTTCTTC | CATSDFYSGSSFSYNEQFF
. | TRBJ1-3 | 13 | TRBV11-2 | . | TGTGCCAGCAGCTTAGTGTGGGGAAACACCATATATTTT | CASSLVWGNTIYF
many | TRBJ2-1 | 15 | TRBV7-2 | . | TGTGCCAGCAGCTTGGCCCCGACTGAGTACAATGAGCAGTTCTTC | CASSLAPTEYNEQFF
few | TRBJ2-5 | 15 | TRBV7-9 | . | TGTGCCAGCAGCTTAGTGTTGCGGGGACTGGAGACCCAGTACTTC | CASSLVLRGLETQYF
. | TRBJ1-4 | 15 | TRBV30 | . | TGTGCCTGGAGTGTCCAGGACGGGGGTAATGAAAAACTGTTTTTT | CAWSVQDGGNEKLFF
few | TRBJ2-5 | 16 | TRBV7-6 | TRBD1 | TGTGCCAGCAGCCCTTCCCGTACAGGGGGCTGGGAGACCCAGTACTTC | CASSPSRTGGWETQYF
many | TRBJ2-1 | 14 | TRBV7-9 | . | TGTGCCAGCAGCTTAGTTTCCGAGCGCGATGAGCAGTTCTTC | CASSLVSERDEQFF
few | TRBJ2-7 | 15 | TRBV4-2 | TRBD1 | TGTGCCAGCAGCCAACAGACAGGGGGAACCTACGAGCAGTACTTC | CASSQQTGGTYEQYF
many | TRBJ1-4 | 14 | TRBV28 | . | TGTGCCAGCAGTATTGGGGGGACCGGCGAAAAACTGTTTTTT | CASSIGGTGEKLFF
many | TRBJ2-1 | 14 | TRBV7-9 | . | TGTGCCAGCAGCTTAGCGGGAGCCTACAATGAGCAGTTCTTC | CASSLAGAYNEQFF
. | TRBJ2-1 | 15 | TRBV7-9 | TRBD2 | TGTGCCAGCAGCTTTGGGACTAGTGAGGGTCATGAGCAGTTCTTC | CASSFGTSEGHEQFF
. | TRBJ1-5 | 19 | TRBV24-1 | . | TGTGCCACCAGTAACCGGAGCGGTGGGCAGAGACTTAGCAATCAGCCCCAGCATTTT | CATSNRSGGQRLSNQPQHF
few | TRBJ1-6 | 15 | TRBV5-1 | . | TGCGCCAGCAGCTTGGCCGGACGGGATAATTCACCCCTCCACTTT | CASSLAGRDNSPLHF
. | TRBJ2-7 | 16 | TRBV6-2/TRBV6-3 | . | TGTGCCAGCAGCAACGAGGCCACCCACGGGGGATACGAGCAGTACTTC | CASSNEATHGGYEQYF
many | TRBJ2-7 | 16 | TRBV28 | . | TGTGCCAGCAGTCGTACGACGGGGGACCAACCCTACGAGCAGTACTTC | CASSRTTGDQPYEQYF
few | TRBJ2-5 | 15 | TRBV5-5 | . | TGTGCCAGCTCACCAAAGGGCGCCTCGCAAGAGACCCAGTACTTC | CASSPKGASQETQYF
many | TRBJ2-4 | 16 | TRBV5-1 | TRBD2 | TGCGCCAGCAGCTTGGGGGAGGGAGACACCAAAAACATTCAGTACTTC | CASSLGEGDTKNIQYF
many | TRBJ1-5 | 20 | TRBV10-3 | . | TGTGCCATCACAGACAGGCGGCCAAATTATAGGAACTATAGCAATCAGCCCCAGCATTTT | CAITDRRPNYRNYSNQPQHF
many | TRBJ1-1 | 17 | TRBV28 | . | TGTGCCAGCAGTTCCCCTGCGGAAAACCTGATGAACACTGAAGCTTTCTTT | CASSSPAENLMNTEAFF
few | TRBJ2-6 | 15 | TRBV30 | . | TGTGCCTGGAACCGAAAGGAGCTTGGGGCCAACGTCCTGACTTTC | CAWNRKELGANVLTF
. | TRBJ2-1 | 14 | TRBV28 | . | TGTGCCAGCAGTTTATTTTCCCGGTACAATGAGCAGTTCTTC | CASSLFSRYNEQFF
. | TRBJ2-6 | 17 | TRBV30 | TRBD1 | TGTGCCTGGGGGAGGACAGGGGCAGTCTCTGGGGCCAACGTCCTGACTTTC | CAWGRTGAVSGANVLTF
. | TRBJ2-7 | 16 | TRBV5-6 | TRBD2 | TGTGCCAGCAGCCGTCAAGCAACTAGCGGGACTAGTAAGCAGTACTTC | CASSRQATSGTSKQYF
many | TRBJ2-1 | 13 | TRBV7-9 | TRBD2 | TGTGCCAGCAGCTTAGCGGGACTAACCGAGCAGTTCTTC | CASSLAGLTEQFF
. | TRBJ2-3 | 12 | TRBV10-2 | . | TGCGCCAGCAGTGAGACGGAGGGTACGCAGTATTTT | CASSETEGTQYF
. | TRBJ2-3 | 16 | TRBV5-1 | TRBD2 | TGCGCCAGCAGCTGGGGACTAGCGGGAGGAACAGATACGCAGTATTTT | CASSWGLAGGTDTQYF
many | TRBJ1-6 | 16 | TRBV5-6 | TRBD1 | TGTGCCAGCAGCATACGAGGACAGGGGGTAAGGTCACCCCTCCACTTT | CASSIRGQGVRSPLHF
. | TRBJ2-2 | 16 | TRBV5-1 | . | TGCGCCAGCAGCTTGTACGGGATAAATCTTGGAGGGGAGCTGTTTTTT | CASSLYGINLGGELFF
many | TRBJ2-7 | 14 | TRBV13 | . | TGTGCCAGCAGCAGATACGGCGGGGTCCACGAGCAGTACTTC | CASSRYGGVHEQYF
. | TRBJ1-2 | 13 | TRBV28 | . | TGTGCCAGTACTCTGGGTTGGATGGATGGCTACACCTTC | CASTLGWMDGYTF
. | TRBJ2-7 | 14 | TRBV20-1 | TRBD2 | TGCAGTGCTAGCGTAGCGGGAAGGGTCTACGAGCAGTACTTC | CSASVAGRVYEQYF
. | TRBJ2-7 | 13 | TRBV7-9 | . | TGTGCCAGCAGCTTCCGACTAGTCGACGAGCAGTACTTC | CASSFRLVDEQYF